These 10 T cell receptor beta chains share one sample of origin, sequenced in a study of cytomegalovirus exposure and HLA in healthy donors. The study ran its PCR with 60 Vbeta and 13 Jbeta primers. Sequencing used immunoSEQ multiplex PCR; TCRdb keeps in-frame clones, though not all of them. The sample includes about 120,000 clones, roughly 85% of them seen just once. Material: PBMCs. Receptors were obtained from a woman in her thirties or forties in good health and CMV-seropositive.

This rearrangement joins TRBV27 to TRBJ2-7; weak D call: TRBD1 (6 bases). This CDR3 is built from 15 residues. Germline CDR1 is MNHEY and CDR2 is SMNVEV (reference sequence). With 5 bases removed from V and 5 bases from J, the gap between germline ends came to 19 bases. The CDR3 nucleotides are TGTGCCAGCAGTACACCAGGGGTAATAAAGGACGAGCAGTACTTC. Protein sequence: CASSTPGVIKDEQYF.

The chain joins TRBV14 to TRBJ2-6; no clear D. The CDR3 is 18 amino acids. CDR1 is SGHDN, CDR2 FVKESK, per germline. Trimming took off 1 base at V and 0 bases at J, with 13 bases between the two ends. The CDR3 region is CASSQGPGPRSGANVLTF. The CDR3 DNA sequence: TGTGCCAGCAGCCAAGGGCCAGGCCCGCGCTCTGGGGCCAACGTCCTGACTTTC.

The genes are TRBV6-6 and TRBJ2-3, with D uncertain. V was cut by 10 bases and J by 2 bases, with 13 bases left in between. Germline V lookup: CDR1 MNHNY, CDR2 SVGAGI (reference sequence). The CDR3 is 13 amino acids. CDR3 sequence (DNA): TGTGCCACCTGTTCCCGGTTCACAGATACGCAGTATTTT. Residues: CATCSRFTDTQYF.

The chain has TRBV7-3 and TRBJ2-7, with 11 bases matching TRBD2. CDR3 size: 13 residues. V shed 5 bases and J 6 bases; nucleotides not matched to a gene: 3. The germline V gene encodes CDR1 SGHTA and CDR2 FQGTGA. This CDR3 is CASSAGLAGEQYF. CDR3 DNA: TGTGCCAGCAGCGCCGGACTAGCGGGCGAGCAGTACTTC.

V and J are TRBV7-6 and TRBJ1-1; 7 positions match TRBD1. The CDR3 runs to 15 residues. V shed 7 bases and J 5 bases; nucleotides not matched to a gene: 13. Germline lookup yields CDR1 SGHVS and CDR2 FNYEAQ. The CDR3 region has the DNA TGTGCCAGCACGTCACGACAGGGTGAGGGTACTGAAGCTTTCTTT. Protein product: CASTSRQGEGTEAFF. Together with reference TRBV7-6 and TRBJ1-1, the CDR3 gives the full variable domain: GAGVSQSPRYKVTKRGQDVALRCDPISGHVSLYWYRQALGQGPEFLTYFNYEAQQDKSGLPNDRFSAERPEGSISTLTIQRTEQRDSAMYRCASTSRQGEGTEAFFGQGTRLTVV.

This chain connects TRBV2 to TRBJ2-1, with D unresolved. CDR3 length: 14 residues. The germline V gene has CDR1 SNHLY and CDR2 FYNNEI. Trimming shortened V by 3 bases and J by 0 bases, and 6 bases separated the two germline ends. The CDR3 loop is CASSDEASYNEQFF. The CDR3 region has the DNA TGTGCCAGCAGTGATGAGGCCTCCTACAATGAGCAGTTCTTC. Using reference TRBV2 and TRBJ2-1 for the parts outside the CDR3, the full variable domain is EPEVTQTPSHQVTQMGQEVILRCVPISNHLYFYWYRQILGQKVEFLVSFYNNEISEKSEIFDDQFSVERPDGSNFTLKIRSTKLEDSAMYFCASSDEASYNEQFFGPGTRLTVL.

The chain carries TRBV9 and TRBJ2-7, with D maybe TRBD2 (6 bases). There are 14 residues in the CDR3. V was clipped by 0 bases and J by 4 bases, with 11 bases between them. The V gene's germline CDR1 is SGDLS and CDR2 YYNGEE. The CDR3 DNA reads as TGTGCCAGCAGCGTAGCGGGAGTTCCGTACGAGCAGTACTTC. This encodes CASSVAGVPYEQYF.

The chain combines TRBV6-1 with TRBJ2-7; possible D gene TRBD1, 5 bases. Germline CDR1 and CDR2: MNHNS and SASEGT. The CDR3 runs to 13 residues. CDR3 region: CAILRTQSAEQYF. CDR3 DNA sequence: TGTGCTATTCTTAGGACACAATCTGCGGAGCAGTACTTC.

To note about this clone: This specimen includes other DNA sequences encoding the same CDR3. The gene calls are TRBV7-9 and TRBJ1-3, with no clear D. CDR1 SEHNR and CDR2 FQNEAQ come from the germline V gene (reference sequence). V lost 7 bases to trimming and J lost 0 bases, with 10 bases between them. This CDR3 has 14 amino acids. The CDR3 region is CASIHQASGNTIYF. In DNA form, the CDR3 reads TGTGCCAGCATTCATCAAGCCTCTGGAAACACCATATATTTT. Drawing the rest from reference TRBV7-9 and TRBJ1-3, the complete variable domain is DTGVSQNPRHKITKRGQNVTFRCDPISEHNRLYWYRQTLGQGPEFLTYFQNEAQLEKSRLLSDRFSAERPKGSFSTLEIQRTEQGDSAMYLCASIHQASGNTIYFGEGSWLTVV.

This rearrangement joins TRBV5-4 to TRBJ2-7, with D unresolved. V gave up 2 bases and J gave up 4 bases, with 16 bases separating them. Germline loops: CDR1 SGHNT, CDR2 YYREEE (reference sequence). This CDR3 has 15 residues. The CDR3 DNA is TGTGCCAGCAGCTTAGTTGGGCCCGGATATTACGAGCAGTACTTC. Protein product: CASSLVGPGYYEQYF.